This TCR beta chain is from a study of CD8 T cells in Susac syndrome. Study observations and caveats: TCR sequencing and HLA analysis covered a relatively small number of individuals.

In blood CD8+ and CD4+ T cells, TCR beta underwent sequencing. Negative isolation was applied to CD8+ and CD4+ T cells, and FACS enrichment was applied to TEMRA cells. From germline, CDR1 is MNHEY and CDR2 SMNVEV (reference sequence). V was trimmed by 3 bases and J by 0 bases, leaving 5 bases between them. CDR3 size: 14 residues. For this clonotype: Its specificity is not known.

Reverse transcription used about 0.45 to 1 ug RNA and random hexamers. The immunoSEQ assay covered 54 Vbeta and 13 Jbeta segments for CDR3. MiXCR was run by TCRdb on the immunoSEQ multiplex PCR reads, yielding one entry per CDR3 protein. The sample lists roughly 200,000 distinct CDR3 sequences, more than 90% occurring once. This chain joins TRBV27 and TRBJ2-2; D is ambiguous. The clonotype was recovered from a human donor with multiple sclerosis. The sample comprised CD4+ T cells from PBMCs. This CDR3 is CASSFWTNTGELFF. The CDR3, as DNA: TGTGCCAGCAGTTTTTGGACGAACACCGGGGAGCTGTTTTTT.